These 23 T cell receptor beta chains originate from one sample sequenced in a study of beta chain features in type 1 diabetes. Expressed TCRB transcripts were sequenced because the isolated RNA had all been reverse transcribed beforehand. Sequencing was performed with immunoSEQ multiplex PCR; in TCRdb, only in-frame clones are kept and a portion is missing. The table records fewer than 250,000 clones, 55% to 70% of them present only once. What was sequenced was naive CD4+ T cells from blood. These receptors were taken from a man aged 25-40 years in good health.

J is TRBJ1-5 and V is TRBV4-2; TRBD1 matches at 8 bases. The CDR3 totals 16 residues. The V gene end was trimmed by 0 bases and the J gene end by 9 bases; junction bases not matched to a gene: 10. Germline-derived CDR1 and CDR2 are LGHNA and YNFKEQ. Written as DNA, the CDR3 is TGTGCCAGCAGCCAAGACCAAGGGACAGGACCCCGGCCCCAGCATTTT. This sequence encodes CASSQDQGTGPRPQHF.

The rearrangement uses TRBV27 and TRBJ2-5; the D gene is possibly TRBD2 (6 bases). Deletions cut 4 bases from V and 5 bases from J, with 14 bases between. The CDR3 runs 14 residues. Germline assignment: CDR1 MNHEY and CDR2 SMNVEV (reference sequence). CDR3 sequence: CASSSRGAGETQYF. The DNA for the CDR3 is TGTGCCAGCAGTTCCCGCGGGGCGGGGGAGACCCAGTACTTC.

This chain uses TRBV7-8 with TRBJ2-1, with D possibly TRBD2 on 6 matching bases. Germline CDR1 reads SGHVS; CDR2 reads FQNEAQ. V was pared by 5 bases and J by 2 bases, with 13 bases between. The CDR3 covers 15 residues. The CDR3 sequence is CASSIRRDPYNEQFF. The CDR3 DNA is TGTGCCAGCAGCATCCGGAGGGATCCCTACAATGAGCAGTTCTTC.

The J gene is TRBJ2-6, the V gene TRBV15; tentative D call: TRBD2 (5 bases). The germline V and J ends were trimmed by 0 bases and 0 bases, with 9 bases remaining between them. The CDR3 has 17 residues. Per germline, CDR1 LNHNV and CDR2 YYDKDF (reference sequence). CDR3: CATSRDLGDSGANVLTF. The CDR3 DNA is TGTGCCACCAGCAGAGATCTCGGGGACTCTGGGGCCAACGTCCTGACTTTC. The full variable domain, with the rest looked up from reference TRBV15 and TRBJ2-6, is DAMVIQNPRYQVTQFGKPVTLSCSQTLNHNVMYWYQQKSSQAPKLLFHYYDKDFNNEADTPDNFQSRRPNTSFCFLDIRSPGLGDTAMYLCATSRDLGDSGANVLTFGAGSRLTVL.

CDR3 coding DNA: TGTGCCTGGAGTCAAGGGGATGAGCAGTTCTTC. Its translation is CAWSQGDEQFF. The chain combines TRBV30 with TRBJ2-1, with D possibly matching TRBD1 (5 bases). V lost 2 bases and J lost 8, with 7 bases in between. Germline assignment: CDR1 GTSNPN and CDR2 SVGIG (reference sequence). The CDR3 runs 11 residues.

This clone appeared a few times. This rearrangement joins TRBV29-1 to TRBJ2-5, with a tentative D call TRBD2 (6 bases). V lost 6 bases and J 2 bases, leaving 16 bases between the germline ends. CDR1 and CDR2 from the germline V gene are SQVTM and ANQGSEA. The CDR3 is 14 amino acids. CDR3 bases: TGCAGCGTAAAACGGGACTCCGCGCAAGAGACCCAGTACTTC. This sequence encodes CSVKRDSAQETQYF.

The rearrangement uses TRBV30 and TRBJ2-3; D not resolved. The V end was cut by 0 bases, the J end by 5 bases, with 9 bases between. Germline V CDR1 and CDR2: GTSNPN, SVGIG (reference sequence). This CDR3 contains 13 residues. CDR3 amino acids: CAWSVLIGDTQYF. CDR3 DNA: TGTGCCTGGAGTGTCTTGATTGGAGATACGCAGTATTTT.

V is TRBV7-2 and J is TRBJ2-6; D remains ambiguous. The CDR3 spans 13 residues. CDR1 and CDR2 (germline): SGHTA, FQGNSA. Trimming pared 6 bases from V and 0 bases from J, leaving 3 bases between. CDR3 DNA: TGTGCCAGCAGGCCCTCTGGGGCCAACGTCCTGACTTTC. It encodes CASRPSGANVLTF. Based on the CDR3 plus reference TRBV7-2 and TRBJ2-6, the full variable domain is GAGVSQSPSNKVTEKGKDVELRCDPISGHTALYWYRQSLGQGLEFLIYFQGNSAPDKSGLPSDRFSAERTGGSVSTLTIQRTQQEDSAVYLCASRPSGANVLTFGAGSRLTVL.

This chain's CDR3 is CASSPLTENTEAFF. The CDR3 nucleotides are TGTGCCAGCTCACCGCTGACAGAGAACACTGAAGCTTTCTTT. The chain couples TRBV18 to TRBJ1-1; the D gene is possibly TRBD1 (5 bases). The CDR3 spans 14 residues. CDR1 is KGHSH, CDR2 LQKENI, per germline. V was trimmed by 3 bases and J by 1 base, leaving 9 bases between them.

The V call is TRBV30, the J call TRBJ2-5, with 9 bases that match TRBD2. CDR1 and CDR2 (germline): GTSNPN, SVGIG (reference sequence). There are 15 residues in the CDR3. The junction had 5 bases not matched to a gene; V was cut back by 2 bases and J by 1 base. The CDR3 protein is CAWSRLAVRQETQYF. Written as DNA, the CDR3 is TGTGCCTGGAGTAGACTAGCGGTGCGCCAAGAGACCCAGTACTTC.

CDR3 DNA: TGTGCCTGGAGCCCAGACGCCAATCAGCCCCAGCATTTT. Translation: CAWSPDANQPQHF. This chain joins TRBV30 and TRBJ1-5; D unresolved. V dropped 3 bases and J dropped 3 bases, with 9 bases sitting between them. The germline V gene has CDR1 GTSNPN and CDR2 SVGIG (reference sequence). The CDR3 consists of 13 residues.

The chain joins TRBV9 to TRBJ1-2; no firm D call. Trimming cost V 7 bases and J 5 bases, with 12 bases left between them. CDR1 is SGDLS, CDR2 YYNGEE, per germline. The CDR3 covers 12 residues. CDR3 sequence reads: CASGDGAYGYTF. CDR3 DNA: TGTGCCAGCGGTGACGGAGCATATGGCTACACCTTC.

This clone appeared a few times. The genes are TRBV6-6 and TRBJ1-5; D is possibly TRBD1 (5 bases). Germline V gene sequence: CDR1 MNHNY, CDR2 SVGAGI (reference sequence). This CDR3 has 15 amino acids. V was clipped by 6 bases and J by 1 base, with 13 bases between them. The CDR3 coding sequence is TGTGCCAGCAGCCCTCCGGGGGGGAGCAATCAGCCCCAGCATTTT. Residues: CASSPPGGSNQPQHF.

This clone showed up just once. Other DNA sequences within the sample encode an identical CDR3. The chain couples TRBV30 to TRBJ1-1; D gene uncertain. Trimming cost V 0 bases and J 3 bases, with 8 bases left between them. Germline V gene sequence: CDR1 GTSNPN, CDR2 SVGIG (reference sequence). This CDR3 has 13 residues. CDR3 sequence reads: CAWSVRGDTEAFF. The DNA of the CDR3 is TGTGCCTGGAGTGTACGTGGTGACACTGAAGCTTTCTTT.

The chain uses TRBV7-9 and TRBJ2-7, with D possibly matching TRBD1 (6 bases). Trimming removed 6 bases from V and 3 bases from J, with 12 bases in between. The germline CDR1 and CDR2 sequences are SEHNR and FQNEAQ (reference sequence). The CDR3 contains 13 residues. The CDR3 DNA reads as TGTGCCAGCAGGCGCCAGGGACACTACGAGCAGTACTTC. Protein: CASRRQGHYEQYF.

This rearrangement joins TRBV4-3 to TRBJ2-3, with 11 bases matching TRBD1. This CDR3 is 17 amino acids long. J lost 4 bases, V lost 1 base, and 7 bases had no gene match. Germline lookup yields CDR1 LGHNA and CDR2 YSLEER. The CDR3 bases are TGCGCCAGCAGCCAAGGGATGAGGACAGGGGGCGCAGATACGCAGTATTTT. Protein: CASSQGMRTGGADTQYF.

In nucleotides, the CDR3 is TGTGCCAGCTCACCAGTCCGGGACACTGAAGCTTTCTTT. Its translation: CASSPVRDTEAFF. The chain combines TRBV18 with TRBJ1-1; D is undetermined. The CDR3 totals 13 residues. Per germline, CDR1 KGHSH and CDR2 LQKENI. V gave up 2 bases and J gave up 3 bases, with 7 bases separating them.

The rearrangement uses TRBV5-4 and TRBJ2-1; 7 bases line up with TRBD1. Trimming took 4 bases from V and 4 from J; bases not matched to a gene: 8. This CDR3 comprises 15 residues. The V gene's germline CDR1 is SGHNT and CDR2 YYREEE (reference sequence). DNA for the CDR3: TGTGCCAGCAGCCTCCAGGGACAGCCATACAATGAGCAGTTCTTC. Protein: CASSLQGQPYNEQFF.

The CDR3 is CASSRLAGTTDTQYF. The CDR3 nucleotides are TGCGCCAGCAGCCGGCTAGCGGGGACCACAGATACGCAGTATTTT. This chain joins TRBV4-3 and TRBJ2-3; 9 bases align to TRBD2. The germline CDR1 and CDR2 sequences are LGHNA and YSLEER. Trimming removed 4 bases from V and 2 bases from J; junction bases left unmatched: 4. CDR3 length equals 15 residues.

V usage is TRBV30 and J usage is TRBJ2-1; D not certain. CDR1 GTSNPN and CDR2 SVGIG come from the germline V gene (reference sequence). Trimming took 5 bases from V and 8 from J, leaving 16 bases between them. This CDR3 is built from 13 residues. As DNA, the CDR3 is TGTGCCTGGGCCGGGTCCATAAAGGATGAGCAGTTCTTC. Amino acid sequence: CAWAGSIKDEQFF.

This clone was counted a single time. V is TRBV18 and J is TRBJ2-1; 7 bases match TRBD1. Germline CDR1 reads KGHSH; CDR2 reads LQKENI. The CDR3 has 14 residues. Trimming at V came to 0 bases and at J to 12 bases, leaving 8 bases not matched to a gene. CDR3 protein: CASSPPGQRDPQFF. DNA of the CDR3: TGTGCCAGCTCACCACCGGGACAGAGGGATCCGCAGTTCTTC.

This clone was recorded only once. The CDR3 sequence: CASSRGVETQYF. In nucleotides, the CDR3 is TGTGCCAGCAGTAGAGGAGTGGAGACCCAGTACTTC. This chain joins TRBV25-1 and TRBJ2-5; D remains unclear. This CDR3 region has 12 residues. Trimming shortened V by 5 bases and J by 5 bases, and 9 bases separated the two germline ends. CDR1 and CDR2 from the germline V gene are MGHDK and SYGVNS. Looking up the rest from reference TRBV25-1 and TRBJ2-5 gives the full variable domain: EADIYQTPRYLVIGTGKKITLECSQTMGHDKMYWYQQDPGMELHLIHYSYGVNSTEKGDLSSESTVSRIRTEHFPLTLESARPSHTSQYLCASSRGVETQYFGPGTRLLVL.

The chain joins TRBV18 to TRBJ1-2, with D maybe TRBD1 (5 bases). Germline-derived CDR1 and CDR2 are KGHSH and LQKENI. The CDR3 is made up of 13 amino acids. V lost 3 bases and J 3 bases, leaving 8 bases between the germline ends. In DNA form, the CDR3 reads TGTGCCAGCTCACCGATGGGGGACTATGGCTACACCTTC. This encodes CASSPMGDYGYTF.